The 12 T cell receptor beta chains given below trace back to one sample, sequenced in a study of T cells expressing NK-cell markers. TCRdb re-called the 5' RACE reads; one entry per CDR3 protein, DNA not given. This repertoire includes over 120,000 distinct CDR3 sequences. The sequenced sample consisted of blood T cells: a sorted CD56 or NKG2C T cell subset, CD4+ or CD8+ T cells, or bulk PBMC T cells (not recorded which). Receptors were obtained from a man between 18 and 35 years old in good health.

The chain links TRBV6-1 to TRBJ2-7; TCRdb's D gene call, TRBD2, goes unchecked for lack of DNA. CDR1 is MNHNS, CDR2 SASEGT, per germline. The CDR3 runs to 13 residues. CDR3 amino acids: CASRVGSDYEQYF.

V and J are TRBV9 and TRBJ1-4; the D call of TRBD1 rests on TCRdb alone, since no DNA is present to check it. Germline lookup yields CDR1 SGDLS and CDR2 YYNGEE. CDR3 length equals 15 residues. CDR3 amino acids: CASSPYDRANEKLFF.

The chain has TRBV20-1 and TRBJ2-1; absent DNA, TCRdb's TRBD1 call cannot be checked. This CDR3 contains 18 residues. Germline assignment: CDR1 DFQATT and CDR2 SNEGSKA (reference sequence). The CDR3 reads CSAGSGTGTEGPYNEQFF.

V usage is TRBV19 and J usage is TRBJ1-1. Per germline, CDR1 LNHDA and CDR2 SQIVND (reference sequence). CDR3 length: 14 residues. The CDR3 here is CASSIKVLNTEAFF.

This chain joins TRBV6-1 and TRBJ2-1; the TCRdb D gene call, TRBD1, has no DNA to confirm it. Germline assignment: CDR1 MNHNS and CDR2 SASEGT. The CDR3 extends over 14 amino acids. The CDR3 loop is CASFRAGGENEQFF.

V gene TRBV28 combines with J gene TRBJ2-5. The germline V gene encodes CDR1 MDHEN and CDR2 SYDVKM. The CDR3 consists of 12 residues. The CDR3 sequence: CASSTTDMTQYF.

This chain connects TRBV20-1 to TRBJ2-2; the D gene TCRdb calls, TRBD2, cannot be checked with no DNA. The CDR3 has 19 amino acids. Germline assignment: CDR1 DFQATT and CDR2 SNEGSKA (reference sequence). This CDR3 reads CSASPGLAGGGLGAGELFF.

The chain has TRBV19 and TRBJ1-5; the TRBD1 assignment by TCRdb is unverifiable without DNA. The germline V gene has CDR1 LNHDA and CDR2 SQIVND (reference sequence). The CDR3 length is 18 residues. The CDR3 reads CASSIIGMGQLDNQPQHF.

The chain has TRBV30 and TRBJ2-2; the TRBD2 assignment by TCRdb is unverifiable without DNA. The CDR3 runs to 14 residues. Germline-derived CDR1 and CDR2 are GTSNPN and SVGIG (reference sequence). The CDR3 loop reads CAWKRAENTGELFF.

V is TRBV3-1 and J is TRBJ2-3; absent DNA, TCRdb's TRBD2 call cannot be checked. The germline V gene has CDR1 LGHDT and CDR2 YNNKEL (reference sequence). This CDR3 is 17 amino acids long. The CDR3 sequence: CASSQEGLSGVLDTQYF.

This chain joins TRBV29-1 and TRBJ2-7. Germline V lookup: CDR1 SQVTM, CDR2 ANQGSEA. The CDR3 covers 12 residues. This CDR3 is CSVRRDSYEQYF.

The chain carries TRBV30 and TRBJ1-1; TCRdb selects TRBD1, and the lack of DNA leaves this call unchecked. The germline V gene has CDR1 GTSNPN and CDR2 SVGIG (reference sequence). This CDR3 has 14 amino acids. CDR3 region: CAWRKMTDNTEAFF.